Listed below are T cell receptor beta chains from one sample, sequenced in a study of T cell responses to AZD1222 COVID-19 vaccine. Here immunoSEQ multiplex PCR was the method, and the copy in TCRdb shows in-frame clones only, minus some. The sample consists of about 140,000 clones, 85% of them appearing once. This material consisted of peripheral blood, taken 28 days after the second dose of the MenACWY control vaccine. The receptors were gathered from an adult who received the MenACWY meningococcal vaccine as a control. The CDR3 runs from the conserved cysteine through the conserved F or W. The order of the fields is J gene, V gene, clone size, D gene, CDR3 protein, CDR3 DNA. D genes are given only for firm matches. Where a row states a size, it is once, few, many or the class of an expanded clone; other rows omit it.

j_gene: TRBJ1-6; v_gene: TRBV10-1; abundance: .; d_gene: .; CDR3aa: CASKGPLNSPLHF; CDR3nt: TGCGCCAGCAAAGGACCGTTAAATTCACCCCTCCACTTT
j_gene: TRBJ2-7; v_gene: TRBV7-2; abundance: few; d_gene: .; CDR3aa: CASSLVSGYEQYF; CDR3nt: TGTGCCAGCAGCTTAGTATCGGGCTACGAGCAGTACTTC
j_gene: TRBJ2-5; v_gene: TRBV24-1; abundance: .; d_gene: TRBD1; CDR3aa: CATSGQGAFEGQETQYF; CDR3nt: TGTGCCACCAGTGGACAGGGGGCGTTTGAGGGACAAGAGACCCAGTACTTC
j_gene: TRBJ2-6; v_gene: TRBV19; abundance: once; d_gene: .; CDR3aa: CASATSGANVLTF; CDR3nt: TGTGCCAGTGCTACCTCTGGGGCCAACGTCCTGACTTTC
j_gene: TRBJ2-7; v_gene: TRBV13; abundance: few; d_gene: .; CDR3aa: CASSLTSGPLSYEQYF; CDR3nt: TGTGCCAGCAGCTTAACATCAGGACCCCTTTCCTACGAGCAGTACTTC
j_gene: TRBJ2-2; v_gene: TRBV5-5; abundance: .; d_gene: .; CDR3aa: CASSFAFAGNTGELFF; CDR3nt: TGTGCCAGCAGCTTTGCTTTTGCGGGGAACACCGGGGAGCTGTTTTTT
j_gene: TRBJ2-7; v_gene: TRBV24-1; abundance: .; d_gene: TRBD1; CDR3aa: CATSDPFRTGKPNASYEQYF; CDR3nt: TGTGCCACCAGTGACCCTTTTAGGACAGGGAAACCGAACGCGTCCTACGAGCAGTACTTC
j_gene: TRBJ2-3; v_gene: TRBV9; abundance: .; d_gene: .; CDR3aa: CASSVALGNTDTQYF; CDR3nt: TGTGCCAGCAGCGTAGCTTTGGGGAACACAGATACGCAGTATTTT
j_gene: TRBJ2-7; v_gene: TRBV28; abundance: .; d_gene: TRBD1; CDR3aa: CASSTGDGKRYEQYF; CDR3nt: TGTGCCAGCAGTACAGGGGACGGGAAACGTTACGAGCAGTACTTC
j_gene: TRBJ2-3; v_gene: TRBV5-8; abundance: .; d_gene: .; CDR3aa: CASSLAVIAETDTQYF; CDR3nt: TGTGCCAGCAGCTTGGCCGTAATAGCGGAGACAGATACGCAGTATTTT
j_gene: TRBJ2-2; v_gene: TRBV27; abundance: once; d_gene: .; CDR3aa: CASSLGSSVPGELFF; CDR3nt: TGTGCCAGCAGTTTGGGGTCCAGCGTTCCCGGGGAGCTGTTTTTT
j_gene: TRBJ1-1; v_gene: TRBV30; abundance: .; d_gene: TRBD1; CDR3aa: CAWSAIGDRGRATEAFF; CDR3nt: TGTGCCTGGAGTGCGATAGGGGACAGGGGGCGGGCCACTGAAGCTTTCTTT
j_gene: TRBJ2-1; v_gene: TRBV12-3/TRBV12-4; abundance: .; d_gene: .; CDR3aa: CASSQPQGEQFF; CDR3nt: TGTGCCAGCAGCCAGCCCCAGGGGGAGCAGTTCTTC
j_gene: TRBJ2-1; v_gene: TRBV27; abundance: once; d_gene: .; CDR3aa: CASSSFRGYNEQFF; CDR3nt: TGTGCCAGCAGTTCCTTTAGGGGCTACAATGAGCAGTTCTTC
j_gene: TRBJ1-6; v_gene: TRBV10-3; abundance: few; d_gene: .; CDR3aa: CATVQAVGSPLHF; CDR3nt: TGTGCCACCGTACAGGCGGTCGGTTCACCCCTCCACTTT
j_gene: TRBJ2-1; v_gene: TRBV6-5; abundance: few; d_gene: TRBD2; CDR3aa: CASFRERGREFF; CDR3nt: TGTGCCAGCTTTAGGGAGCGCGGGAGGGAGTTCTTC
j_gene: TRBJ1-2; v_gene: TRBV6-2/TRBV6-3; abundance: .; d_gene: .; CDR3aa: CASSYLKGSRAYYGYTF; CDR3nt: TGTGCCAGCAGTTACCTCAAAGGATCACGGGCCTACTATGGCTACACCTTC
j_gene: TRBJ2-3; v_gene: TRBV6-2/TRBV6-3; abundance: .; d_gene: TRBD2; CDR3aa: CASTPRGADTQYF; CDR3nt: TGTGCCAGCACCCCGCGGGGGGCAGATACGCAGTATTTT
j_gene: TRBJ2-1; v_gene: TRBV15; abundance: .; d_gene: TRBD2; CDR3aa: CATSRAGLAGYNEQFF; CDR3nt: TGTGCCACCAGCAGAGCTGGGCTAGCGGGATACAATGAGCAGTTCTTC
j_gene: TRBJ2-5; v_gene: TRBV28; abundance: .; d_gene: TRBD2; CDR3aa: CASNKLAGGETQYF; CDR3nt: TGTGCCAGCAACAAACTAGCGGGGGGTGAGACCCAGTACTTC